One and the same sample provided the 26 T cell receptor beta chains below, sequenced in a study of cytomegalovirus exposure and HLA in healthy donors. Primers included in the PCR were 60 Vbeta and 13 Jbeta primers. Measured with immunoSEQ multiplex PCR; TCRdb has only the in-frame clones, and not every one. The sample has around 130,000 clones, about 69% seen once. The sequencing input was PBMCs. Receptor source: a young man in good health and CMV-seronegative.

The chain uses TRBV30 and TRBJ2-1; 7 nucleotides agree with TRBD2. Germline V gene sequence: CDR1 GTSNPN, CDR2 SVGIG (reference sequence). The junction had 10 bases not matched to a gene; V was cut back by 4 bases and J by 16 bases. CDR3 length: 11 residues. CDR3 in amino acids: CAWNEREGYFF. The CDR3 coding sequence is TGTGCCTGGAATGAGAGGGAGGGCTATTTCTTC.

J is TRBJ1-6 and V is TRBV30; no clear D gene. Germline V gene lookup returns CDR1 GTSNPN and CDR2 SVGIG (reference sequence). This CDR3 has 15 residues. Trimming pared 3 bases from V and 7 bases from J, leaving 16 bases between. The CDR3 here is CAWRSASPVNSPLHF. CDR3 DNA sequence: TGTGCCTGGAGAAGTGCGTCACCCGTAAATTCACCCCTCCACTTT.

This clone was seen only a few times. The chain links TRBV4-2 to TRBJ2-7; 12 positions match TRBD2. The J segment lost 1 base and the V segment lost 0 bases, leaving 4 bases of the junction unmatched. The CDR3 loop spans 17 amino acids. Germline V gene lookup returns CDR1 LGHNA and CDR2 YNFKEQ. DNA of the CDR3: TGTGCCAGCAGCCAAGACACTAGCGGGGGGACATCCTACGAGCAGTACTTC. Its translation is CASSQDTSGGTSYEQYF.

The V gene is TRBV7-6, the J gene TRBJ2-3; 11 nucleotides align to TRBD2. This CDR3 has 15 residues. The ends lost 5 bases at V and 5 bases at J; junction bases unmatched: 6. Per germline, CDR1 SGHVS and CDR2 FNYEAQ. The chain's CDR3 is CASSKLAGVEDTQYF. DNA of the CDR3: TGTGCCAGCAGCAAACTAGCGGGGGTTGAAGATACGCAGTATTTT.

The J gene is TRBJ1-4, the V gene TRBV7-9; 7 nucleotides agree with TRBD1. The length of the CDR3 is 19 residues. V lost 5 bases and J lost 9; bases outside the gene matches: 24. Germline CDR1 and CDR2: SEHNR and FQNEAQ (reference sequence). CDR3 nucleotide sequence: TGTGCCAGCAGCACAGGCTCATCCGGGACAGAAATTCCCTCTCAAAAACTGTTTTTT. It yields the protein CASSTGSSGTEIPSQKLFF.

The chain uses TRBV19 and TRBJ1-5; 7 bases align to TRBD1. CDR1 and CDR2 from the germline V gene are LNHDA and SQIVND (reference sequence). Trimming at V came to 7 bases and at J to 0 bases, leaving 6 bases not matched to a gene. The CDR3 runs to 15 residues. Here the CDR3 DNA reads TGTGCCAGTAAAAACAGGGGTTATAGCAATCAGCCCCAGCATTTT. Its translation is CASKNRGYSNQPQHF.

The V call is TRBV30, the J call TRBJ1-2; D might be TRBD1 (6 bases). Per the germline V gene, CDR1 is GTSNPN and CDR2 is SVGIG (reference sequence). CDR3 length equals 13 residues. V was trimmed by 2 bases and J by 4 bases, leaving 11 bases between them. This CDR3 is CAWSFGGLYGYTF. CDR3 bases: TGTGCCTGGAGTTTCGGGGGGCTCTATGGCTACACCTTC.

This chain links TRBV5-6 with TRBJ2-6, with a weak D call TRBD2 (6 bases). The CDR3 runs 17 residues. The germline CDR1 and CDR2 sequences are SGHDT and YYEEEE. The germline V and J ends were trimmed by 6 bases and 0 bases, with 16 bases remaining between them. The CDR3 spells CASTTSRGASGANVLTF. CDR3 nucleotide sequence: TGTGCCAGCACGACCTCCCGCGGGGCCTCTGGGGCCAACGTCCTGACTTTC.

The chain employs TRBV7-9 and TRBJ1-2; 8 nucleotides line up with TRBD1. Trimming at V came to 5 bases and at J to 6 bases, leaving 5 bases not matched to a gene. This CDR3 contains 13 residues. The V gene's germline CDR1 is SEHNR and CDR2 FQNEAQ (reference sequence). The CDR3 nucleotides read TGTGCCAGCAGCCCGGGACAGGTTAATGGCTACACCTTC. Translating gives CASSPGQVNGYTF.

The chain has TRBV18 and TRBJ2-5, with TRBD2 matching over 10 bases. The junction had 3 bases not matched to a gene; V was cut back by 8 bases and J by 3 bases. This CDR3 comprises 13 residues. The germline CDR1 and CDR2 sequences are KGHSH and LQKENI. CDR3 region: CASAAGGKETQYF. The CDR3 DNA reads TGTGCCAGCGCAGCGGGAGGGAAAGAGACCCAGTACTTC.

This clone was detected a few times. V usage is TRBV27 and J usage is TRBJ2-7; D may be TRBD1 (8 bases). The V end lost 1 base, the J end lost 7 bases, and 20 bases lay between the germline ends. The germline V gene encodes CDR1 MNHEY and CDR2 SMNVEV (reference sequence). The CDR3 runs to 16 residues. This CDR3 is CASSLLGGQGAREQYF. Here the CDR3 DNA reads TGTGCCAGCAGTTTATTGGGAGGGCAGGGGGCTCGGGAGCAGTACTTC.

V usage is TRBV10-3 and J usage is TRBJ1-6; D ambiguous. The V end was cut by 0 bases, the J end by 9 bases, with 15 bases between. The CDR3 spans 16 residues. Germline-derived CDR1 and CDR2 are ENHRY and SYGVKD. CDR3 protein: CAISESGKAGSSPLHF. CDR3 nucleotide sequence: TGTGCCATCAGTGAGTCTGGGAAAGCCGGGAGTTCACCCCTCCACTTT.

This rearrangement joins TRBV5-1 to TRBJ2-5, with TRBD1 matching 8 bases. The CDR3 sequence is 14 residues long. Losses at the gene ends were 4 bases for V and 4 bases for J; bases not matched to a gene: 6. Germline V gene lookup returns CDR1 SGHRS and CDR2 YFSETQ. The CDR3 DNA reads TGCGCCAGCAGCCCCGGACAGGGTCGAGAGACCCAGTACTTC. Protein product: CASSPGQGRETQYF. The variable domain in full, with the rest retrieved from reference TRBV5-1 and TRBJ2-5, is KAGVTQTPRYLIKTRGQQVTLSCSPISGHRSVSWYQQTPGQGLQFLFEYFSETQRNKGNFPGRFSGRQFSNSRSEMNVSTLELGDSALYLCASSPGQGRETQYFGPGTRLLVL.

The chain joins TRBV7-2 to TRBJ1-5; D gene ambiguous. The CDR3 consists of 12 residues. Trimming left V 0 bases short and J 11 bases short, with 8 bases between. The germline V gene has CDR1 SGHTA and CDR2 FQGNSA. The CDR3 is CASSLAQRAQHF. DNA of the CDR3: TGTGCCAGCAGCTTAGCACAGCGGGCCCAGCATTTT.

The V call is TRBV7-8, the J call TRBJ1-1, with 7 bases lining up with TRBD1. Per germline, CDR1 SGHVS and CDR2 FQNEAQ. V dropped 5 bases and J dropped 1; count of bases not matched to a gene: 7. This CDR3 has 15 residues. The CDR3 spells CASSGMTGRNTEAFF. The CDR3 DNA sequence: TGTGCCAGCAGCGGCATGACAGGGCGGAACACTGAAGCTTTCTTT.

V usage is TRBV27 and J usage is TRBJ2-3; perhaps TRBD2 as D (6 bases). Per the germline V gene, CDR1 is MNHEY and CDR2 is SMNVEV (reference sequence). The CDR3 is 14 amino acids. Trimming removed 2 bases at V and 8 bases at J, with 14 bases between. The DNA for the CDR3 is TGTGCCAGCAGTTTAGGGGTAGCAGCGGGTACGCAGTATTTT. Translating gives CASSLGVAAGTQYF.

The chain has TRBV4-2 and TRBJ1-5; 10 bases line up with TRBD1. The CDR3 has 15 residues. J was trimmed by 5 bases and V by 4 bases; bases with no gene match: 5. Germline loops: CDR1 LGHNA, CDR2 YNFKEQ. In nucleotides, the CDR3 is TGTGCCAGCAGCCTCTCCGGGACAGGGGATCAGCCCCAGCATTTT. This translates into CASSLSGTGDQPQHF.

The chain carries TRBV5-1 and TRBJ2-7, with TRBD1 identical over 8 bases. Germline V CDR1 and CDR2: SGHRS, YFSETQ. Trimming at V came to 4 bases and at J to 6 bases, leaving 3 bases not matched to a gene. The CDR3 sequence is 12 residues long. CDR3 loop: CASSLDRAEQYF. The CDR3 DNA follows: TGCGCCAGCAGCCTGGACAGGGCCGAGCAGTACTTC.

This clone was detected only a few times. The rearrangement joins TRBV10-1 to TRBJ2-7; 10 nucleotides agree with TRBD2. V gave up 6 bases and J gave up 0 bases; unmatched junction bases: 5. This CDR3 has 15 amino acids. Germline loops: CDR1 WNHNN, CDR2 SYGVQD (reference sequence). The CDR3 sequence: CASSRGTSDSYEQYF. CDR3 nucleotide sequence: TGCGCCAGCAGCCGAGGGACTAGCGACTCCTACGAGCAGTACTTC.

This clone is a singleton in its sample. The CDR3 nucleotides read TGTGCCAGCAGCTTCAGCGGGAGCTCTAATACGCAGTATTTT. Translating it yields CASSFSGSSNTQYF. The V gene is TRBV13, the J gene TRBJ2-3, with 8 bases fitting TRBD2. The V gene end was trimmed by 3 bases and the J gene end by 7 bases; junction bases not matched to a gene: 6. The CDR3 is 14 amino acids. Germline V lookup: CDR1 PRHDT, CDR2 FYEKMQ (reference sequence).

The chain is built from TRBV28 and TRBJ1-2; 9 positions match TRBD1. V lost 5 bases to trimming and J lost 7 bases; unmatched junction nucleotides: 8. This CDR3 is built from 14 residues. Germline values: CDR1 MDHEN, CDR2 SYDVKM. The CDR3 protein is CASSPGTGIGGYTF. The CDR3 DNA reads as TGTGCCAGCAGTCCCGGGACAGGGATTGGTGGCTACACCTTC.

The chain uses TRBV4-3 and TRBJ2-2; no reliable D call. Trimming stripped 2 bases from V and 1 base from J, with 8 bases between. The germline V gene encodes CDR1 LGHNA and CDR2 YSLEER. The CDR3 spans 15 residues. CDR3 coding DNA: TGCGCCAGCAGCCAACTAACAGTGAACACCGGGGAGCTGTTTTTT. This codes for CASSQLTVNTGELFF.

This sequence joins TRBV6-1 and TRBJ2-5; D is uncertain. This CDR3 comprises 14 residues. Germline CDR1 MNHNS, CDR2 SASEGT. The V and J ends lost 2 bases and 2 bases respectively, with 9 bases between them. CDR3 sequence reads: CASSEISRQETQYF. The CDR3 nucleotides read TGTGCCAGCAGTGAAATCAGCAGGCAAGAGACCCAGTACTTC.

This rearrangement joins TRBV4-2 to TRBJ2-1; 8 bases agree with TRBD2. The CDR3 is 16 residues long. V lost 0 bases, J lost 4 bases, and 5 bases stayed unmatched. Looked up from germline, CDR1 is LGHNA and CDR2 is YNFKEQ. The CDR3, as DNA: TGTGCCAGCAGCCAAGAACCCAGCGGGAGTTACAATGAGCAGTTCTTC. Residues: CASSQEPSGSYNEQFF.

This clone was picked up a small number of times. V and J are TRBV7-6 and TRBJ2-7; D may be TRBD2 (5 bases). Trimming removed 5 bases at V and 7 bases at J, with 15 bases between. Germline loops: CDR1 SGHVS, CDR2 FNYEAQ. The CDR3 is made up of 13 amino acids. The CDR3 loop is CASSSTWSGEQYF. CDR3 in DNA: TGTGCCAGCAGCAGTACGTGGTCGGGGGAGCAGTACTTC.

The chain couples TRBV2 to TRBJ2-5, with D hard to call. The CDR3 has 10 residues. CDR1 SNHLY and CDR2 FYNNEI come from the germline V gene. V was clipped by 8 bases and J by 5 bases, with 6 bases between them. In DNA form, the CDR3 reads TGTGCCAGCGCAGCGGAGACCCAGTACTTC. Its protein is CASAAETQYF.